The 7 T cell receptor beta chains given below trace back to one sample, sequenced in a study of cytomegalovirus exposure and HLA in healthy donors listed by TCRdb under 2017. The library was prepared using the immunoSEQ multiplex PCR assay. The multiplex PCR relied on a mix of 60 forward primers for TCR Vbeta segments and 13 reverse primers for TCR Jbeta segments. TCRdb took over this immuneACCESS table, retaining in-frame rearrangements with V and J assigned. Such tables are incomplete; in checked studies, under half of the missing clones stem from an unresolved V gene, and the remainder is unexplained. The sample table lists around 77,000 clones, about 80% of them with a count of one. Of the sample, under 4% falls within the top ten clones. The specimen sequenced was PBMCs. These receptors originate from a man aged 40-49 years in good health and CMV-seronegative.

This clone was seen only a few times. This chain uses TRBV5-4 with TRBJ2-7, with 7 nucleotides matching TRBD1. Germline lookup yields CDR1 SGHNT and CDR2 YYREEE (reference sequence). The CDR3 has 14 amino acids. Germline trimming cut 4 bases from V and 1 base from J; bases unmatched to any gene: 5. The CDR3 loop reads CASSVPGQSYEQYF. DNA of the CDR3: TGTGCCAGCAGCGTACCGGGACAGTCCTACGAGCAGTACTTC.

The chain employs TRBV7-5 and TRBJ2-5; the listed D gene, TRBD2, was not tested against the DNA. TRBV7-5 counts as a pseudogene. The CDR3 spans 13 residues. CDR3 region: CASRLAGEETQYF. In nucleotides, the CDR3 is TGTGCCAGCCGACTAGCGGGGGAAGAGACCCAGTACTTC.

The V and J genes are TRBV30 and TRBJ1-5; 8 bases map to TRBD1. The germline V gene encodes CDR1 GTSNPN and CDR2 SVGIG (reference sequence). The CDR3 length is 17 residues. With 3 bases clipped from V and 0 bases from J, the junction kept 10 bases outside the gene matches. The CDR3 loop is CAWSPRRGHSSNQPQHF. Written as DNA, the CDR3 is TGTGCCTGGAGCCCCCGCAGGGGGCATTCTAGCAATCAGCCCCAGCATTTT.

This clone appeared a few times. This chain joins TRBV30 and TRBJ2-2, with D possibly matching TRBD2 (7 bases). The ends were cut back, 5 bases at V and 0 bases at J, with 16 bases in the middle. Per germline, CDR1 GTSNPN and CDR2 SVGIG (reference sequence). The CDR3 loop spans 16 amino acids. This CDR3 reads CAWDRGATSNTGELFF. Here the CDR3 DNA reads TGTGCCTGGGACCGGGGGGCGACTTCGAACACCGGGGAGCTGTTTTTT.

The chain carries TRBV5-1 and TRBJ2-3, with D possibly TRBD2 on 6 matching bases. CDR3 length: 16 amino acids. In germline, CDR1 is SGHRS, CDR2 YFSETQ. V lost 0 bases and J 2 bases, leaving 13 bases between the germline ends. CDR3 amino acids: CASSLGGAQSTDTQYF. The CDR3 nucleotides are TGCGCCAGCAGCTTGGGCGGGGCCCAGTCCACAGATACGCAGTATTTT. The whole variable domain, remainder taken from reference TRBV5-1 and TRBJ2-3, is KAGVTQTPRYLIKTRGQQVTLSCSPISGHRSVSWYQQTPGQGLQFLFEYFSETQRNKGNFPGRFSGRQFSNSRSEMNVSTLELGDSALYLCASSLGGAQSTDTQYFGPGTRLTVL.

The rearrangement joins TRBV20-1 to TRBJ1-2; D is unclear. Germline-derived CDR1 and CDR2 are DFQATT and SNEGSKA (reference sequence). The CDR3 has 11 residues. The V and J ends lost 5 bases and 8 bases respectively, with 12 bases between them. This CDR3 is CSAFRRKGYTF. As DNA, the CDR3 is TGCAGTGCTTTCAGGAGGAAGGGCTACACCTTC.

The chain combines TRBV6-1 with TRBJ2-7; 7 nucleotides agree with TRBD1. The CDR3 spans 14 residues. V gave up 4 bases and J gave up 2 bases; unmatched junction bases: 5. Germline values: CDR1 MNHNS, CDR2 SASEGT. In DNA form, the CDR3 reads TGTGCCAGCAGTGGGACAGGCAATCCCTACGAGCAGTACTTC. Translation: CASSGTGNPYEQYF.